Many counts were recorded for the clone carrying this T cell receptor beta chain. Its antigen is currently unknown. Diagnoses rested on clinical symptoms, serum thyroxine and TRAb, thyroid ultrasound and orbital computed tomography. This sample was taken from a study of T cells in Graves' hyperthyroidism and ophthalmopathy. Study-level findings and limits: Ophthalmopathy was identified by the model a median about 6 months ahead of onset. Most expanded thyroid clonotypes above 0.001 also appeared in blood.

The ends were cut back, 5 bases at V and 5 bases at J, with 15 bases in the middle. This CDR3 has 14 amino acids. The V gene's germline CDR1 is SNHLY and CDR2 FYNNEI. Amplified regions were TCR beta CDR3 sequences from RNA transcripts. The HTBI set primed first-round TCR CDR3 RT-PCR. MiXCR, applied by TCRdb to the multiplex PCR reads, yields one record per CDR3 protein. The sample shows about 660,000 distinct CDR3 sequences, just under 45% of them seen only once. The genes are TRBV2 and TRBJ2-5; D may be TRBD1 or TRBD2 (5 bases each). The sequenced sample was peripheral blood or thyroid tissue (not recorded which). This clonotype was obtained from an adult man with Graves' disease, either hyperthyroidism or ophthalmopathy (not recorded which). The CDR3: CASSIQAPGETQYF. The CDR3 coding sequence is TGTGCCAGCAGTATACAGGCGCCGGGGGAGACCCAGTACTTC.